These 28 T cell receptor beta chains were sequenced from one sample in a study of identical twins. TCRdb passed the 5' RACE reads through MiXCR, listing each CDR3 protein once. In the table there are about 150,000 distinct CDR3 sequences, roughly 3.5% of which are singletons. The sample consisted of memory T cells sorted from blood. All receptors come from a man between 18 and 29 years old in good health.

This clonotype came up many times. The chain joins TRBV12-3 or TRBV12-4 to TRBJ2-4; 15 bases line up with TRBD2. V gave up 3 bases and J gave up 0 bases; unmatched junction bases: 6. There are 19 residues in the CDR3. The CDR3 sequence: CASSFVGLAGGQAKNIQYF. The CDR3 DNA follows: TGTGCCAGCAGTTTTGTGGGACTAGCGGGAGGACAAGCCAAAAACATTCAGTACTTC.

There are many counts of this clonotype. This CDR3 reads CASSRHLYNEQFF. CDR3 coding DNA: TGTGCCAGCAGCCGGCACCTCTACAATGAGCAGTTCTTC. J is TRBJ2-1 and V is TRBV12-3 or TRBV12-4; no clear D. The CDR3 is 13 amino acids. Deletions cut 6 bases from V and 3 bases from J, with 9 bases between.

This clonotype came up a few times. J is TRBJ2-5 and V is TRBV5-1; D not resolved. This CDR3 contains 15 residues. Per germline, CDR1 SGHRS and CDR2 YFSETQ. Trimming left V 1 base short and J 5 bases short, with 15 bases between. CDR3 coding DNA: TGCGCCAGCAGCTTGCAATGGGGTCCCGGGGAGACCCAGTACTTC. Translation gives CASSLQWGPGETQYF.

This clonotype was seen ten or more times. This chain uses TRBV9 with TRBJ2-2; D gene ambiguous. V dropped 1 base and J dropped 6 bases, with 13 bases sitting between them. Germline CDR1 and CDR2: SGDLS and YYNGEE. This CDR3 has 15 amino acids. CDR3 bases: TGTGCCAGCAGCGTATTGGGGATGGGTTCCGGGGAGCTGTTTTTT. It is translated as CASSVLGMGSGELFF.

In this sample, this clonotype turned up many times. J is TRBJ2-1 and V is TRBV29-1; TRBD1 aligns across 8 bases. This CDR3 has 11 residues. With 6 bases clipped from V and 8 bases from J, the junction kept 3 bases outside the gene matches. Germline V CDR1 and CDR2: SQVTM, ANQGSEA. The CDR3 DNA follows: TGCAGCGTGGACAGGGCCGATGAGCAGTTCTTC. Translating it yields CSVDRADEQFF.

This clonotype was counted at least ten times. The rearrangement uses TRBV15 and TRBJ2-3; D tentatively reads TRBD1 or TRBD2 (5 bases each). The V end lost 0 bases, the J end lost 2 bases, and 12 bases lay between the germline ends. CDR3 length equals 16 residues. Germline CDR1 is LNHNV and CDR2 is YYDKDF (reference sequence). The CDR3 DNA is TGTGCCACCAGCAGAGACTGGGACCGGCCCACAGATACGCAGTATTTT. This translates into CATSRDWDRPTDTQYF.

This clonotype was recorded at least ten times. The rearrangement joins TRBV19 to TRBJ1-5; D gene uncertain. Germline V CDR1 and CDR2: LNHDA, SQIVND (reference sequence). The CDR3 has 14 amino acids. V was clipped by 3 bases and J by 0 bases, with 6 bases between them. CDR3 bases: TGTGCCAGTAGTATTTCCGATAGCAATCAGCCCCAGCATTTT. This translates into CASSISDSNQPQHF.

This clonotype occurred many times. CDR3 coding DNA: TGCAGCGTAGTCCCCGGGACAGGGACTTTGGATACGCAGTATTTT. Its protein product is CSVVPGTGTLDTQYF. V gene TRBV29-1 combines with J gene TRBJ2-3; 9 bases agree with TRBD1. J gave up 6 bases and V 6 bases, and 13 bases lay outside the gene matches. The CDR3 loop spans 15 amino acids. Germline V gene lookup returns CDR1 SQVTM and CDR2 ANQGSEA.

This clonotype was seen more than once but under ten times. This rearrangement joins TRBV7-8 to TRBJ1-5; no clear D. CDR3 length: 14 amino acids. Per the germline V gene, CDR1 is SGHVS and CDR2 is FQNEAQ. Trimming removed 7 bases at V and 0 bases at J, with 10 bases between. CDR3 region: CASNLRVSNQPQHF. As DNA, the CDR3 is TGTGCCAGCAACCTAAGGGTTAGCAATCAGCCCCAGCATTTT.

This clonotype was recorded at least ten times. This chain uses TRBV6-2 or TRBV6-3 with TRBJ2-1; D possibly corresponds to TRBD2 (6 bases). V was clipped by 6 bases and J by 9 bases, with 15 bases between them. The CDR3 covers 13 residues. In germline, CDR1 is MNHEY, CDR2 SVGEGT. The DNA of the CDR3 is TGTGCCAGCAGACGCGGGGCCGTCCCTGAGCAGTTCTTC. Its translation: CASRRGAVPEQFF.

This clonotype was recorded at least ten times. The rearrangement uses TRBV20-1 and TRBJ1-1; 8 positions agree with TRBD1. J gave up 2 bases and V 4 bases, and 6 bases lay outside the gene matches. This CDR3 is built from 14 residues. The germline gives CDR1 DFQATT, CDR2 SNEGSKA (reference sequence). Here the CDR3 DNA reads TGCAGTGCTATGACAGGGGCAGGAAACACTGAAGCTTTCTTT. This sequence encodes CSAMTGAGNTEAFF.

The V call is TRBV21-1, the J call TRBJ2-3. TRBV21-1 is a documented pseudogene. This CDR3 contains 13 residues. CDR3 coding DNA: TGTGCCAGCAGTTCCAAGCCCACAGATACGCAGTATTTT. Protein: CASSSKPTDTQYF.

This clonotype was seen repeatedly, ten times or more. The chain couples TRBV28 to TRBJ1-2; perhaps TRBD1 as D (6 bases). From germline, CDR1 is MDHEN and CDR2 SYDVKM. This CDR3 is built from 12 residues. Trimming left V 8 bases short and J 4 bases short, with 11 bases between. CDR3: CASDAGAYGYTF. DNA for the CDR3: TGTGCCAGCGATGCAGGGGCCTATGGCTACACCTTC.

This clonotype came up many times. This chain joins TRBV2 and TRBJ2-2; 9 nucleotides agree with TRBD2. The CDR3 runs 19 residues. The V and J ends lost 9 bases and 0 bases, in that order; junction bases with no gene match: 17. The germline gives CDR1 SNHLY, CDR2 FYNNEI. The CDR3 is CARTTSGNTQFANTGELFF. As DNA, the CDR3 is TGTGCCAGGACGACTAGCGGAAACACCCAGTTCGCGAACACCGGGGAGCTGTTTTTT.

This clonotype was counted ten times or more. J is TRBJ2-3 and V is TRBV5-1; D uncertain. The CDR3 has 16 residues. The germline V gene encodes CDR1 SGHRS and CDR2 YFSETQ. The germline V and J ends were trimmed by 6 bases and 4 bases, with 21 bases remaining between them. CDR3 sequence (DNA): TGCGCCAGCACGTCGGCCGTACTCCTTAGTGCAGATACGCAGTATTTT. Amino acids: CASTSAVLLSADTQYF.

This clonotype came up many times. The CDR3: CASSRTWDSNQPQHF. CDR3 nucleotides: TGTGCCAGCAGTAGAACCTGGGACAGTAATCAGCCCCAGCATTTT. This chain uses TRBV28 with TRBJ1-5, with 7 bases lining up with TRBD1. Trimming at V came to 5 bases and at J to 4 bases, leaving 8 bases not matched to a gene. Germline V gives CDR1 MDHEN, CDR2 SYDVKM. This CDR3 comprises 15 residues.

This clonotype has ten or more counts. This chain links TRBV24-1 with TRBJ2-5; 9 bases map to TRBD2. There are 16 residues in the CDR3. Germline assignment: CDR1 KGHDR and CDR2 SFDVKD. Trimming cost V 4 bases and J 4 bases; bases outside gene matches: 9. The CDR3 nucleotides read TGTGCCACCAGTGACCCCGGCGGCGGGAGGGGAGAGACCCAGTACTTC. Amino acids: CATSDPGGGRGETQYF.

At least ten counts were recorded for this clonotype. The chain employs TRBV12-3 or TRBV12-4 and TRBJ2-2; 7 bases are a match to TRBD1. The CDR3 has 15 amino acids. Trimming at V came to 5 bases and at J to 1 base, leaving 4 bases not matched to a gene. In DNA form, the CDR3 reads TGTGCCAGCAGTCGGGGACAGCAGAACACCGGGGAGCTGTTTTTT. Protein: CASSRGQQNTGELFF.

This clonotype was found a few times. V is TRBV4-2 and J is TRBJ2-3, with TRBD2 as a possible D gene (5 bases). CDR1 and CDR2 (germline): LGHNA, YNFKEQ. The length of the CDR3 is 13 residues. The V end was cut by 4 bases, the J end by 3 bases, with 8 bases between. As DNA, the CDR3 is TGTGCCAGCAGCCCACTAGAAACAGATACGCAGTATTTT. Encoded protein: CASSPLETDTQYF.

Ten or more counts support this clonotype. The J gene is TRBJ2-5, the V gene TRBV20-1; TRBD2 might be the D (6 bases). Germline V gives CDR1 DFQATT, CDR2 SNEGSKA (reference sequence). Trimming pared 3 bases from V and 2 bases from J, leaving 13 bases between. The CDR3 is 14 amino acids. Written as DNA, the CDR3 is TGCAGTGCTAGGGACGGAGGGCCTCAAGAGACCCAGTACTTC. Its translation: CSARDGGPQETQYF.

This clonotype was recorded at least ten times. This rearrangement joins TRBV12-3 or TRBV12-4 to TRBJ1-1; D is perhaps TRBD1 (5 bases). The germline V and J ends were trimmed by 4 bases and 4 bases, with 13 bases remaining between them. CDR3 length: 14 residues. Here the CDR3 reads CASSSQGGITEAFF. DNA for the CDR3: TGTGCCAGCAGTTCCCAGGGAGGAATCACTGAAGCTTTCTTT.

The table lists this clonotype with many counts. The V call is TRBV4-3, the J call TRBJ1-2; 8 nucleotides match TRBD1. Germline CDR1 is LGHNA and CDR2 is YSLEER. Trimming took 3 bases from V and 9 from J; bases not matched to a gene: 6. The length of the CDR3 is 13 residues. CDR3 sequence reads: CASSHAGGESYTF. The CDR3 DNA reads TGCGCCAGCAGCCACGCAGGGGGCGAGAGCTACACCTTC.

The V and J genes are TRBV14 and TRBJ2-1; 11 nucleotides agree with TRBD2. The CDR3 spans 18 residues. Trimming cost V 4 bases and J 0 bases; bases outside gene matches: 8. Germline V gives CDR1 SGHDN, CDR2 FVKESK. Here the CDR3 reads CASSPGGLAAHSYNEQFF. CDR3 nucleotide sequence: TGTGCCAGCAGCCCCGGGGGACTAGCGGCTCACTCCTACAATGAGCAGTTCTTC.

This clonotype was counted many times. This chain connects TRBV5-1 to TRBJ2-7, with 7 bases lining up with TRBD2. With 0 bases clipped from V and 3 bases from J, the junction kept 6 bases outside the gene matches. This CDR3 is built from 15 residues. Germline lookup yields CDR1 SGHRS and CDR2 YFSETQ. The CDR3 bases are TGCGCCAGCAGCTTGGGGGGGGGTAGACTCTACGAGCAGTACTTC. Protein sequence: CASSLGGGRLYEQYF. Using reference TRBV5-1 and TRBJ2-7 for the parts outside the CDR3, the full variable domain is KAGVTQTPRYLIKTRGQQVTLSCSPISGHRSVSWYQQTPGQGLQFLFEYFSETQRNKGNFPGRFSGRQFSNSRSEMNVSTLELGDSALYLCASSLGGGRLYEQYFGPGTRLTVT.

This clonotype was observed at least ten times. V is TRBV7-9 and J is TRBJ1-2; D not certain. Trimming removed 1 base from V and 8 bases from J, with 8 bases in between. The CDR3 length is 12 residues. CDR1 and CDR2 (germline): SEHNR, FQNEAQ (reference sequence). The CDR3 spells CASSLDPQGYTF. For the CDR3, the DNA is TGTGCCAGCAGCTTAGATCCACAAGGCTACACCTTC.

This clonotype showed up many times. The V call is TRBV6-1, the J call TRBJ1-2, with D possibly being TRBD1 (6 bases). The CDR3 has 15 residues. Germline CDR1 MNHNS, CDR2 SASEGT. V was shortened by 0 bases and J by 2 bases, with 10 bases between the two germline ends. The CDR3 sequence is CASSEATGPNYGYTF. DNA of the CDR3: TGTGCCAGCAGTGAAGCAACAGGGCCCAACTATGGCTACACCTTC.

At least ten counts were recorded for this clonotype. The chain uses TRBV19 and TRBJ1-2; D unclear. Germline V lookup: CDR1 LNHDA, CDR2 SQIVND (reference sequence). The CDR3 is 12 amino acids. V lost 5 bases, J lost 8 bases, and 12 bases lay in between. The CDR3 sequence: CASSWRGNGYTF. The CDR3 DNA sequence: TGTGCCAGTAGTTGGCGGGGAAACGGCTACACCTTC.

This clonotype was recorded at least ten times. This chain joins TRBV10-3 and TRBJ2-6; 7 bases agree with TRBD2. The V gene's germline CDR1 is ENHRY and CDR2 SYGVKD. After removal of 6 bases from V and 0 bases from J, the junction contained 2 bases not matched to a gene. The CDR3 loop spans 15 amino acids. For the CDR3, the DNA is TGTGCCATCAGCTGGGGGGGCTCTGGGGCCAACGTCCTGACTTTC. This encodes CAISWGGSGANVLTF.